The clone carrying this T cell receptor (beta chain) was counted between two and nine times. The antigen remains undetermined. Sample-barcoded 5' priming and a J-beta primer mix drove a second PCR of 7 to 11 cycles. From the 5' RACE reads, TCRdb called clonotypes with MiXCR, one entry per CDR3 protein. The sample lists approximately 600,000 distinct CDR3 sequences, around 54% occurring once. This entry belongs to a study of blood T cells in healthy people across ages. In germline, CDR1 is MGHRA, CDR2 YSYEKL. V was pared by 0 bases and J by 7 bases, with 15 bases between. The CDR3 has 15 residues. Per sample, at least 5.5 micrograms of total RNA were extracted. General observations from the study: Unsorted PBMC input precluded a conclusive naive versus antigen-experienced comparison. Aged donors had fewer naive CD4+ cells and lower diversity than long-lived donors. Naive T cell percentage and TCR beta diversity correlated strongly.

This sequence originates from a man between 60 and 70 years old in good health. Input material: blood. V and J are TRBV4-1 and TRBJ1-2; no firm D call. The CDR3 sequence: CASSQDRAIPLGYTF. The CDR3 nucleotides are TGCGCCAGCAGCCAAGATCGCGCTATACCTCTTGGCTACACCTTC.